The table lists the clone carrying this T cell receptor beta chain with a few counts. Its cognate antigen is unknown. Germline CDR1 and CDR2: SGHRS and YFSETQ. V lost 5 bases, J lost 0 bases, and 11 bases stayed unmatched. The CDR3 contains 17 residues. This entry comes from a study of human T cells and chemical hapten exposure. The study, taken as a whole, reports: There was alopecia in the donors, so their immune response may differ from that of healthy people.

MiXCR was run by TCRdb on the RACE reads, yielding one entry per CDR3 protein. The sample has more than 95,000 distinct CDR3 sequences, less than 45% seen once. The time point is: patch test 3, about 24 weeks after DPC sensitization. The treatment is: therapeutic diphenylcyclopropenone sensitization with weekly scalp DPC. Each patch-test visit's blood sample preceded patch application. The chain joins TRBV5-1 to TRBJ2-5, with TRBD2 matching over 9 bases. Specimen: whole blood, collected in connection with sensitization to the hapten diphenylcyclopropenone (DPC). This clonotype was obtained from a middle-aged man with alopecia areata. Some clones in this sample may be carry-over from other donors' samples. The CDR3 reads CASRLGLAVGYQETQYF. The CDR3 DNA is TGCGCCAGCAGGCTGGGACTAGCCGTCGGGTACCAAGAGACCCAGTACTTC.